One and the same sample provided the 7 T cell receptor beta chains below, sequenced in a study of blood T cells in healthy people across ages. Primed by a sample-barcoded 5' primer and a J-beta primer mix, a second PCR proceeded for about 6 to 12 cycles. From the 5' RACE reads, TCRdb called clonotypes with MiXCR, one entry per CDR3 protein. This table holds approximately 1,000,000 distinct CDR3 sequences, less than 45% found once. The sequencing sample was made of blood. The receptors originated from a man between 18 and 35 years old in good health.

J is TRBJ2-5 and V is TRBV7-9; TRBD2 is a possible D gene (6 bases). Germline V CDR1 and CDR2: SEHNR, FQNEAQ (reference sequence). The V gene lost 4 bases and the J gene lost 2 bases, with 17 bases spanning the gap. The CDR3 is 16 amino acids. Here the CDR3 reads CASSSGRGDRQETQYF. CDR3 coding DNA: TGTGCCAGCAGCTCGGGTCGCGGGGACCGGCAAGAGACCCAGTACTTC.

V and J are TRBV24-1 and TRBJ2-2, with TRBD1 matching over 8 bases. Per germline, CDR1 KGHDR and CDR2 SFDVKD. CDR3 length: 16 amino acids. The V and J ends lost 4 bases and 3 bases, in that order; junction bases with no gene match: 6. The CDR3 DNA follows: TGTGCCACCAGTGAACCCGAGACAGGGGACACCGGGGAGCTGTTTTTT. Translated: CATSEPETGDTGELFF.

This clonotype was counted a few times. The chain links TRBV6-2 or TRBV6-3 to TRBJ2-1, with TRBD1 matching over 9 bases. The CDR3 covers 15 residues. Trimming took 5 bases from V and 6 from J; bases not matched to a gene: 8. CDR1 and CDR2 (germline): MNHEY, SVGEGT. The CDR3 reads CASSNRQGGPNEQFF. The DNA for the CDR3 is TGTGCCAGCAGTAACCGACAGGGGGGCCCCAATGAGCAGTTCTTC.

The chain is built from TRBV12-3 or TRBV12-4 and TRBJ2-5; D tentatively reads TRBD1 or TRBD2 (5 bases each). The CDR3 covers 12 residues. V lost 3 bases, J lost 5 bases, and 7 bases lay in between. CDR3 sequence: CASSLGVETQYF. In nucleotides, the CDR3 is TGTGCCAGCAGTTTGGGGGTGGAGACCCAGTACTTC.

V and J are TRBV12-3 or TRBV12-4 and TRBJ2-2; 8 nucleotides align to TRBD2. Trimming took 1 base from V and 5 from J; bases not matched to a gene: 9. This CDR3 spans 17 amino acids. The CDR3 nucleotides read TGTGCCAGCAGTTTAGGAGCGGGGGCCCCCAGGACCGGGGAGCTGTTTTTT. Encoded protein: CASSLGAGAPRTGELFF.

This clonotype was counted ten times or more. The rearrangement links TRBV5-1 to TRBJ1-1, with no clear D. Trimming shortened V by 0 bases and J by 4 bases, and 7 bases separated the two germline ends. CDR1 is SGHRS and CDR2 is YFSETQ in the germline V gene. The CDR3 is made up of 13 amino acids. In nucleotides, the CDR3 is TGCGCCAGCAGCTTGGGGCTTGGCACTGAAGCTTTCTTT. Amino acids: CASSLGLGTEAFF.

Concerning this clonotype: Mismatch with germline at one junction end may stem from a read error. This chain joins TRBV12-3 or TRBV12-4 and TRBJ2-7, with TRBD1 matching 7 bases. This CDR3 region has 14 residues. CDR3: CASGLGGWDYEQYF. Written as DNA, the CDR3 is TGTGCCAGCGGTTTAGGGGGCTGGGACTACGAGCAGTACTTC.